This paragraph reports one T cell receptor (beta chain). The antigen is not known. Germline V gene sequence: CDR1 WNHNN, CDR2 SYGVQD (reference sequence). V was trimmed by 0 bases and J by 3 bases, leaving 14 bases between them. CDR3 length equals 17 residues. The source of the sample is a study of T cell responses to AZD1222 COVID-19 vaccine. Assay used: immunoSEQ multiplex PCR; TCRdb lists only in-frame clones, some missing. This table has roughly 120,000 clones, about nine tenths appearing once. General study results and limits: Sampling that yielded the repertoires occurred only after the peak T cell response.

Specimen: peripheral blood, collected on day 0 of AZD1222 vaccination. The chain has TRBV10-1 and TRBJ1-4; possibly TRBD1 for D (5 bases). The clonotype comes from an adult in good health. CDR3 coding DNA: TGCGCCAGCAGTGAGTCTAGAAGGGGTTGGGCTAATGAAAAACTGTTTTTT. It translates to CASSESRRGWANEKLFF.